The 17 T cell receptor beta chains below come from one sample, sequenced in a study of blood T cell repertoires in COVID-19. The repertoire was sequenced with immunoSEQ multiplex PCR; TCRdb's copy has only in-frame clones and lacks some. This sample has fewer than 400,000 clones; just under 90% occur once, and the top ten carry 1.5% to 2%. The sample consisted of peripheral blood. These receptors came from a woman younger than 45 with COVID-19, enrolled during active disease.

The chain employs TRBV6-5 and TRBJ2-7, with 13 positions matching TRBD2. The CDR3 length is 15 residues. The ends lost 4 bases at V and 5 bases at J; junction bases unmatched: 5. Germline assignment: CDR1 MNHEY and CDR2 SVGAGI. For the CDR3, the DNA is TGTGCCAGCAGTTTCCGGACTAGCGGGGGTAACGAGCAGTACTTC. It encodes CASSFRTSGGNEQYF.

This chain links TRBV2 with TRBJ1-1; 7 bases map to TRBD1. CDR3 length: 13 residues. V gave up 4 bases and J gave up 7 bases; unmatched junction bases: 6. Germline CDR1 SNHLY, CDR2 FYNNEI. CDR3 coding DNA: TGTGCCAGCAGTGGAGGATGGACAGGTGAAGCTTTCTTT. Translated, it gives CASSGGWTGEAFF.

V gene TRBV7-9 combines with J gene TRBJ2-6; perhaps TRBD2 as D (5 bases). The length of the CDR3 is 21 residues. Trimming pared 7 bases from V and 0 bases from J, leaving 28 bases between. Germline V gives CDR1 SEHNR, CDR2 FQNEAQ (reference sequence). CDR3 DNA: TGTGCCAGCACCAAAACGACGGGGTGGTCTAGCCGACGCTCTGGGGCCAACGTCCTGACTTTC. Residues: CASTKTTGWSSRRSGANVLTF. Complete variable domain (other parts from reference TRBV7-9 and TRBJ2-6): DTGVSQNPRHKITKRGQNVTFRCDPISEHNRLYWYRQTLGQGPEFLTYFQNEAQLEKSRLLSDRFSAERPKGSFSTLEIQRTEQGDSAMYLCASTKTTGWSSRRSGANVLTFGAGSRLTVL.

This chain links TRBV24-1 with TRBJ2-7; tentatively, D is TRBD1 (5 bases). Germline lookup yields CDR1 KGHDR and CDR2 SFDVKD. CDR3 length equals 15 residues. V shed 3 bases and J shed 1 base, with 12 bases lying between them. DNA for the CDR3: TGTGCCACCAGTGATCCGACGCAGGGTTCCTACGAGCAGTACTTC. Residues: CATSDPTQGSYEQYF.

This chain joins TRBV6-2 or TRBV6-3 and TRBJ1-5; D not certain. The CDR3 consists of 15 residues. Germline CDR1 reads MNHEY; CDR2 reads SVGEGT. The V and J ends lost 0 bases and 6 bases respectively, with 12 bases between them. This chain's CDR3 is CASSYSYGLSQPQHF. The CDR3 nucleotides are TGTGCCAGCAGTTACTCGTATGGGCTGAGTCAGCCCCAGCATTTT.

The rearrangement links TRBV19 to TRBJ1-5; 8 bases line up with TRBD1. J was trimmed by 7 bases and V by 5 bases; bases with no gene match: 7. The CDR3 is 14 amino acids. CDR1 is LNHDA, CDR2 SQIVND, per germline (reference sequence). The CDR3 here is CASSGTGGRQPQHF. For the CDR3, the DNA is TGTGCCAGTAGTGGTACAGGGGGAAGACAGCCCCAGCATTTT.

The chain carries TRBV7-9 and TRBJ2-2, with D unresolved. The V end was cut by 5 bases, the J end by 5 bases, with 6 bases between. The V gene's germline CDR1 is SEHNR and CDR2 FQNEAQ (reference sequence). The CDR3 is 12 residues long. CDR3 residues: CASSTETGELFF. CDR3 nucleotide sequence: TGTGCCAGCAGCACAGAGACCGGGGAGCTGTTTTTT.

The chain links TRBV3-1 (or the pseudogene TRBV3-2) to TRBJ1-1; TRBD1 matches at 9 bases. Germline V gene data show CDR1 as LGHDT and CDR2 as YNNKEL (reference sequence). Losses at the gene ends were 0 bases for V and 6 bases for J; bases not matched to a gene: 11. The CDR3 extends over 17 amino acids. The CDR3 protein is CASSQERLGQGMPEAFF. The CDR3 DNA sequence: TGTGCCAGCAGCCAAGAGCGCCTAGGACAGGGGATGCCTGAAGCTTTCTTT.

The J gene is TRBJ1-3, the V gene TRBV21-1; the listed D gene, TRBD1, was not tested against the DNA. TRBV21-1 is given as a pseudogene. The CDR3 runs to 18 residues. CDR3 DNA sequence: TGTGCCAGCATTTGGACAGGGATTTACCATTACTCTGGAAACACCATATATTTT. Its translation: CASIWTGIYHYSGNTIYF.

The chain combines TRBV5-1 with TRBJ2-3; D perhaps matches TRBD1 (5 bases). This CDR3 region has 15 residues. V dropped 1 base and J dropped 0 bases, with 9 bases sitting between them. Germline V gene lookup returns CDR1 SGHRS and CDR2 YFSETQ. The CDR3 DNA follows: TGCGCCAGCAGCTTGATCGGACAAAGCACAGATACGCAGTATTTT. It encodes CASSLIGQSTDTQYF.

The rearrangement uses TRBV6-6 and TRBJ1-1; D gene uncertain. The V end lost 0 bases, the J end lost 11 bases, and 13 bases lay between the germline ends. The CDR3 consists of 13 residues. Looked up from germline, CDR1 is MNHNY and CDR2 is SVGAGI (reference sequence). CDR3 coding DNA: TGTGCCAGCAGTTACTCGTGGCAGGTCGGTGCTTTCTTT. Encoded protein: CASSYSWQVGAFF.

The chain couples TRBV7-2 to TRBJ1-3, with D unclear. Trimming removed 1 base from V and 4 bases from J, with 5 bases in between. Germline values: CDR1 SGHTA, CDR2 FQGNSA. The CDR3 has 13 amino acids. CDR3 region: CASSLVEGNTIYF. The CDR3 DNA sequence: TGTGCCAGCAGCTTAGTTGAGGGAAACACCATATATTTT.

The V gene is TRBV27, the J gene TRBJ1-1; weak D call: TRBD1 (6 bases). Trimming left V 6 bases short and J 6 bases short, with 17 bases between. This CDR3 has 14 amino acids. The germline V gene has CDR1 MNHEY and CDR2 SMNVEV (reference sequence). CDR3 in amino acids: CASSPVQGSPEAFF. CDR3 bases: TGTGCCAGCAGCCCAGTACAGGGTTCTCCTGAAGCTTTCTTT.

Written as DNA, the CDR3 is TGTGCCAGTACCAAGGACGGGAGGAGGACTGAAGCTTTCTTT. Translated: CASTKDGRRTEAFF. The chain recombines TRBV19 with TRBJ1-1; no definite D call. V was clipped by 7 bases and J by 5 bases, with 17 bases between them. The V gene's germline CDR1 is LNHDA and CDR2 SQIVND (reference sequence). The CDR3 is 14 residues long. Full variable domain (missing parts from reference TRBV19 and TRBJ1-1): DGGITQSPKYLFRKEGQNVTLSCEQNLNHDAMYWYRQDPGQGLRLIYYSQIVNDFQKGDIAEGYSVSREKKESFPLTVTSAQKNPTAFYLCASTKDGRRTEAFFGQGTRLTVV.

This clone was detected once. The chain recombines TRBV6-5 with TRBJ2-3; D perhaps matches TRBD2 (6 bases). The CDR3 length is 15 residues. V was trimmed by 8 bases and J by 5 bases, leaving 20 bases between them. CDR1 MNHEY and CDR2 SVGAGI come from the germline V gene. CDR3 nucleotide sequence: TGTGCCAGCCGCCTTGGGACTTTAAGGGGAGATACGCAGTATTTT. It specifies CASRLGTLRGDTQYF.

The CDR3 protein is CASSYVLDSVSETQYF. CDR3 DNA: TGTGCCAGCAGTTACGTTCTTGACTCCGTCTCAGAGACCCAGTACTTC. The chain uses TRBV6-2 or TRBV6-3 and TRBJ2-5; D ambiguous. The length of the CDR3 is 16 residues. Trimming stripped 2 bases from V and 4 bases from J, with 17 bases between. CDR1 is MNHEY, CDR2 SVGEGT, per germline.

This clone was recorded a few times. The V call is TRBV7-9, the J call TRBJ2-2, with D perhaps matching TRBD1 (5 bases). The CDR3 contains 16 residues. The V gene's germline CDR1 is SEHNR and CDR2 FQNEAQ (reference sequence). V lost 7 bases, J lost 0 bases, and 15 bases lay in between. CDR3 sequence (DNA): TGTGCCAGCATCCCGACCGACAGCGCGAACACCGGGGAGCTGTTTTTT. Translated: CASIPTDSANTGELFF.